This T cell receptor beta chain emerged from a study of blood T cell repertoires in COVID-19. About the study: The samples span acute and convalescent COVID-19 from the United States, Italy and Spain. Sample material is recorded as cDNA or gDNA derived from T cells, B-cell-depleted T cells, or PBMCs.

How the authors handled the data: For nucleated cells, counts were estimated from reference gene primer amplification. The table came from immunoSEQ multiplex PCR; TCRdb's copy has only in-frame clones and leaves some out. D and trimming come from the DNA, and the V and J calls and clone size come from that table. The sample has roughly 68,000 clones, approximately 87% seen once. V was cut by 3 bases and J by 0 bases, with 9 bases left in between. The length of the CDR3 is 15 residues. Germline V gives CDR1 MGHRA, CDR2 YSYEKL. The chain uses TRBV4-1 and TRBJ1-3, with D unresolved. The clonotype comes from a woman aged 80 or older with acute or convalescent COVID-19. Sequencing used peripheral blood. The CDR3 region has the DNA TGCGCCAGCAGCCAGTGGTCGAGCTCTGGAAACACCATATATTTT. Translation gives CASSQWSSSGNTIYF.